Following are 25 T cell receptor beta chains from one sample sequenced in a study of regulatory T cells in long-lasting Graves disease. Time point given: newly diagnosed GD, antithyroid drugs for less than 3 months. PBMC-derived RNA was used for the TCR library. Relying on iRepertoire HTBI primers and Arm-PCR of CDR3 regions, the team built TCR beta libraries. TCRdb reanalysed the multiplex PCR reads using MiXCR and keeps one entry per CDR3 protein. This table has around 250,000 distinct CDR3 sequences, 15% to 20% appearing once. The source material was peripheral blood mononuclear cells (PBMCs), sampled at new diagnosis, from a patient treated with antithyroid drugs. The receptors were gathered from a female donor with Graves disease.

This clonotype was detected many times. The rearrangement links TRBV7-9 to TRBJ1-1; D unresolved. This CDR3 spans 13 amino acids. The V end lost 7 bases, the J end lost 1 base, and 10 bases lay between the germline ends. CDR1 is SEHNR and CDR2 is FQNEAQ in the germline V gene (reference sequence). Written as DNA, the CDR3 is TGTGCCAGCAAAACTTACTCGAACACTGAAGCTTTCTTT. Translated, it gives CASKTYSNTEAFF.

This chain connects TRBV15 to TRBJ2-3; TRBD1 aligns across 9 bases. The DNA matches TRBJ2-7 better at its end, which makes the J call doubtful. CDR1 and CDR2 from the germline V gene are LNHNV and YYDKDF (reference sequence). The CDR3 spans 12 residues. CDR3 in DNA: TGTGCCACCAGGGACAGGGGCTACGAGCAGTACTTC. As protein: CATRDRGYEQYF.

In the case of this clonotype: A much larger clone lies one base from this, so it may be a read error. The chain links TRBV29-1 to TRBJ1-1; D perhaps matches TRBD1 (5 bases). CDR3 length: 13 amino acids. Looked up from germline, CDR1 is SQVTM and CDR2 is ANQGSEA. The CDR3 DNA reads TGCAGCGTCGAACGGGACGGAGGATCTGAAGCTCTCTTT. It codes for CSVERDGGSEALF.

This clonotype occurred many times. V usage is TRBV5-8 and J usage is TRBJ2-3; no clear D gene. Deletions cut 7 bases from V and 3 bases from J, with 12 bases between. Germline-derived CDR1 and CDR2 are SGHTS and YDEGEE. The CDR3 covers 13 residues. The CDR3 nucleotides read TGTGCCAGCCCAAGGGTCAGGACAGATACGCAGTATTTT. Amino acid sequence: CASPRVRTDTQYF.

This clonotype occurred many times. J is TRBJ2-1 and V is TRBV19; TRBD2 matches at 16 bases. The CDR3 sequence is 17 residues long. Trimming cost V 6 bases and J 8 bases; bases outside gene matches: 10. Per germline, CDR1 LNHDA and CDR2 SQIVND (reference sequence). CDR3 loop: CASSAPGLAGGLDEQFF. CDR3 nucleotide sequence: TGTGCCAGTAGCGCTCCGGGACTAGCGGGAGGGCTCGATGAGCAGTTCTTC.

This clonotype was picked up many times. This sequence joins TRBV5-4 and TRBJ2-7, with 7 bases matching TRBD2. The CDR3 has 15 residues. Germline assignment: CDR1 SGHNT and CDR2 YYREEE (reference sequence). V lost 4 bases to trimming and J lost 9 bases; unmatched junction nucleotides: 16. CDR3 nucleotides: TGTGCCAGCAGCCCGGACGCGGGGGTGCCCTATGGGCAGTACTTC. Protein sequence: CASSPDAGVPYGQYF.

This clonotype was picked up many times. J is TRBJ2-1 and V is TRBV7-2, with 9 bases that match TRBD2. CDR1 SGHTA and CDR2 FQGNSA come from the germline V gene. The CDR3 consists of 17 residues. V lost 0 bases to trimming and J lost 8 bases; unmatched junction nucleotides: 11. The DNA of the CDR3 is TGTGCCAGCAGCTTAGCGCTGGCGGGAGGGCCTAGTGATGAGCAGTTCTTC. Translated: CASSLALAGGPSDEQFF.

This clonotype has a count of ten or more. The V call is TRBV19, the J call TRBJ1-2; D uncertain. The CDR3 is 16 residues long. Germline V CDR1 and CDR2: LNHDA, SQIVND (reference sequence). The V and J ends lost 5 bases and 2 bases respectively, with 18 bases between them. In nucleotides, the CDR3 is TGTGCCAGTAGTGCACCGGACCGACCCTACAACTATGGCTACACCTTC. Protein: CASSAPDRPYNYGYTF.

This clonotype was counted at least ten times. The CDR3 region is CASSFPDSSYEQYF. The CDR3 coding sequence is TGTGCCAGCAGTTTTCCGGACTCCAGCTACGAGCAGTACTTC. The chain has TRBV28 and TRBJ2-7, with D possibly matching TRBD2 (5 bases). CDR3 length: 14 residues. The V and J ends lost 3 bases and 3 bases respectively, with 12 bases between them. The germline CDR1 and CDR2 sequences are MDHEN and SYDVKM.

The CDR3 sequence is CASSYNRGGTQYF. The CDR3 DNA sequence: TGTGCCAGCAGCTACAACAGGGGTGGTACGCAGTATTTT. This chain uses TRBV2 with TRBJ2-3; 7 nucleotides line up with TRBD1. CDR1 and CDR2 (germline): SNHLY, FYNNEI. The ends lost 6 bases at V and 8 bases at J; junction bases unmatched: 8. The CDR3 has 13 amino acids. Variable domain in full (rest from reference TRBV2 and TRBJ2-3): EPEVTQTPSHQVTQMGQEVILRCVPISNHLYFYWYRQILGQKVEFLVSFYNNEISEKSEIFDDQFSVERPDGSNFTLKIRSTKLEDSAMYFCASSYNRGGTQYFGPGTRLTVL.

This clonotype was picked up many times. The J gene is TRBJ1-5, the V gene TRBV28; 8 bases match TRBD1. Trimming removed 4 bases from V and 6 bases from J; junction bases left unmatched: 5. This CDR3 comprises 14 residues. CDR1 and CDR2 (germline): MDHEN, SYDVKM. The CDR3 loop reads CASSSPGGGQPQHF. In DNA form, the CDR3 reads TGTGCCAGCAGTTCCCCAGGGGGCGGTCAGCCCCAGCATTTT.

In its sample, this clonotype was seen many times. The J gene is TRBJ2-1, the V gene TRBV7-9; D remains ambiguous. Germline V lookup: CDR1 SEHNR, CDR2 FQNEAQ (reference sequence). V lost 3 bases, J lost 0 bases, and 12 bases lay in between. CDR3 length: 16 amino acids. CDR3 protein: CASSFRSSISYNEQFF. As DNA, the CDR3 is TGTGCCAGCAGCTTTAGGTCTAGTATCTCCTACAATGAGCAGTTCTTC.

The J gene is TRBJ2-3, the V gene TRBV3-1; 9 nucleotides line up with TRBD2. The CDR3 has 18 amino acids. Germline V gene data show CDR1 as LGHDT and CDR2 as YNNKEL (reference sequence). The V segment lost 4 bases and the J segment 2 bases; nucleotides outside the gene matches: 13. The CDR3 nucleotides read TGTGCCAGCAGCCCCCTGTCCCCGACTAGCGGACCCACAGATACGCAGTATTTT. Protein: CASSPLSPTSGPTDTQYF.

This clonotype was seen many times. The chain is built from TRBV20-1 and TRBJ1-3, with D unclear. Germline V lookup: CDR1 DFQATT, CDR2 SNEGSKA (reference sequence). The CDR3 runs 13 residues. V lost 0 bases and J 3 bases, leaving 6 bases between the germline ends. This CDR3 is CSARDLSGNTIYF. The CDR3 DNA sequence: TGCAGTGCTAGAGATCTAAGTGGAAACACCATATATTTT.

In its sample, this clonotype was seen many times. This chain connects TRBV15 to TRBJ2-7; 7 positions agree with TRBD2. Trimming cost V 0 bases and J 0 bases; bases outside gene matches: 2. This CDR3 has 15 amino acids. Germline CDR1 is LNHNV and CDR2 is YYDKDF (reference sequence). CDR3: CATSRDPSGSYEQYF. The DNA of the CDR3 is TGTGCCACCAGCAGAGATCCTAGCGGCTCCTACGAGCAGTACTTC.

This clonotype was seen many times. The chain combines TRBV7-9 with TRBJ2-3, with D unclear. Deletions cut 5 bases from V and 5 bases from J, with 11 bases between. Germline V gene data show CDR1 as SEHNR and CDR2 as FQNEAQ (reference sequence). The CDR3 sequence is 13 residues long. CDR3 sequence: CASSTRAGDTQYF. CDR3 nucleotides: TGTGCCAGCAGCACCCGGGCAGGAGATACGCAGTATTTT.

This clonotype showed up many times. The rearrangement links TRBV6-1 to TRBJ2-3, with 10 bases matching TRBD2. There are 14 residues in the CDR3. Germline values: CDR1 MNHNS, CDR2 SASEGT. V gave up 7 bases and J gave up 8 bases; unmatched junction bases: 9. DNA for the CDR3: TGTGCCAGCAAGGTCGCTAGCGGGAGCGGTACGCAGTATTTT. The encoded protein is CASKVASGSGTQYF.

In this sample, this clonotype turned up many times. The chain is built from TRBV6-1 and TRBJ2-7, with D perhaps matching TRBD2 (7 bases). The CDR3 has 16 amino acids. CDR1 MNHNS and CDR2 SASEGT come from the germline V gene. The V gene lost 1 base and the J gene lost 2 bases, with 15 bases spanning the gap. The CDR3 coding sequence is TGTGCCAGCAGTGAAGGAGGGGGGGGGTGGACCTACGAGCAGTACTTC. It is translated as CASSEGGGGWTYEQYF.

The table lists this clonotype with many counts. The chain carries TRBV12-3 or TRBV12-4 and TRBJ1-4; 7 nucleotides match TRBD1. V trimming: 3 bases; J trimming: 8 bases; junction bases outside the gene matches: 3. CDR3 size: 13 residues. Written as DNA, the CDR3 is TGTGCCAGCAGTTTTTTCAGGGGGGAAAAACTGTTTTTT. Protein sequence: CASSFFRGEKLFF.

This clonotype was picked up many times. The chain recombines TRBV7-9 with TRBJ2-2, with D maybe TRBD2 (5 bases). This CDR3 contains 16 residues. Germline V gene data show CDR1 as SEHNR and CDR2 as FQNEAQ (reference sequence). The ends were cut back, 4 bases at V and 0 bases at J, with 12 bases in the middle. For the CDR3, the DNA is TGTGCCAGCAGCTCCTACGGGGTGCCGAACACCGGGGAGCTGTTTTTT. It specifies CASSSYGVPNTGELFF.

This clonotype showed up just a few times. The J gene is TRBJ2-7, the V gene TRBV4-3, with 9 bases matching TRBD2. With 4 bases clipped from V and 7 bases from J, the junction kept 8 bases outside the gene matches. CDR3 length equals 14 residues. Germline V gene sequence: CDR1 LGHNA, CDR2 YSLEER. As DNA, the CDR3 is TGCGCCAGCAGCCCCACTAGCGGGCCAACGGAGCAGTACTTC. It translates to CASSPTSGPTEQYF.

This clonotype showed up many times. The chain combines TRBV6-2 or TRBV6-3 with TRBJ2-1; D is perhaps TRBD2 (5 bases). V was pared by 0 bases and J by 9 bases, with 12 bases between. The CDR3 contains 14 residues. CDR1 and CDR2 (germline): MNHEY, SVGEGT. CDR3 amino acids: CASSYSTGNVEQFF. DNA of the CDR3: TGTGCCAGCAGTTACTCGACGGGAAATGTTGAGCAGTTCTTC.

Many counts were recorded for this clonotype. This chain joins TRBV7-9 and TRBJ2-5; perhaps TRBD1 as D (6 bases). The CDR3 covers 14 residues. Germline CDR1 SEHNR, CDR2 FQNEAQ (reference sequence). V was trimmed by 0 bases and J by 5 bases, leaving 10 bases between them. CDR3 sequence (DNA): TGTGCCAGCAGCTTAGCAGGGGGAGCGGAGACCCAGTACTTC. The encoded protein is CASSLAGGAETQYF.

In the case of this clonotype: This may stem from a read error, because a much larger clone lies one nucleotide away. The chain carries TRBV2 and TRBJ2-1, with TRBD1 matching 8 bases. The CDR3 has 12 residues. Trimming at V came to 6 bases and at J to 10 bases, leaving 5 bases not matched to a gene. Per the germline V gene, CDR1 is SNHLY and CDR2 is FYNNEI. This CDR3 is CASSSGQGEQFF. The CDR3 nucleotides are TGTGCCAGCAGCTCTGGACAGGGCGAGCAGTTCTTC.

There are many counts of this clonotype. This sequence joins TRBV24-1 and TRBJ2-1; TRBD1 matches 9 bases. The CDR3 runs 18 residues. Germline assignment: CDR1 KGHDR and CDR2 SFDVKD. Trimming cost V 4 bases and J 7 bases; bases outside gene matches: 16. The CDR3 protein is CATSDVAGQGSKLNEQFF. In nucleotides, the CDR3 is TGTGCCACCAGTGACGTAGCAGGACAGGGGAGTAAGTTGAATGAGCAGTTCTTC.